These T cell receptor beta chains were read from a single sample in a study of graft-versus-host responses after intestinal transplantation. Profiling relied on immunoSEQ multiplex PCR, and the TCRdb table lists in-frame clones only, not all of them. The table has roughly 110,000 clones, roughly 86% seen once. No antigens are known for them. The source material was unstimulated CD4+ T cells sorted from spleen or lymph node cells, sampled before transplant. These TCRs come from a human donor who was the organ donor for an intestinal transplant. The CDR3 runs from the conserved cysteine through the conserved F or W. A D gene is named only where the DNA matches it firmly. Where a row states a size, it is once, few, many or the class of an expanded clone; other rows omit it.

D	size	V	J	DNA	CDR3
-	-	TRBV6-5	TRBJ2-5	TGTGCCAGCAGTTACGAGCGGCAGGGGCGAGAGACCCAGTACTTC	CASSYERQGRETQYF
TRBD2	-	TRBV11-1	TRBJ2-3	TGTGCCAGCAGCTACATTGGGGGGGTGACAGATACGCAGTATTTT	CASSYIGGVTDTQYF
TRBD1	-	TRBV7-6	TRBJ1-1	TGTGCCAGCAGCGGACAGGTGAACACTGAAGCTTTCTTT	CASSGQVNTEAFF
TRBD2	-	TRBV2	TRBJ2-1	TGTGCCAGCAGTTTGGGACTAGCGGGGCGGGGTGGGCAGTTCTTC	CASSLGLAGRGGQFF
-	-	TRBV6-4	TRBJ2-3	TGTGCCAGCAGTGAGGACGGCAGGAGGGATACGCAGTATTTT	CASSEDGRRDTQYF
TRBD1	-	TRBV6-1	TRBJ1-3	TGTGCCAGCAGTGAAGGTGGGACAGGGACAGGAAACACCATATATTTT	CASSEGGTGTGNTIYF
-	-	TRBV7-9	TRBJ1-4	TGTGCCAGCAGCTTAAGTGCAACTAATGAAAAACTGTTTTTT	CASSLSATNEKLFF
TRBD2	-	TRBV7-8	TRBJ2-1	TGTGCCAGCAGCTTAGAGCGGGGGTGGGTTAACTCCTACAATGAGCAGTTCTTC	CASSLERGWVNSYNEQFF
-	-	TRBV5-1	TRBJ2-7	TGCGCCAGCAGCTGGAGGACCACGGACGAGCAGTACTTC	CASSWRTTDEQYF
-	-	TRBV18	TRBJ1-1	TGTGCCAGCTCCTCTAACCGGGCAAACACTGAAGCTTTCTTT	CASSSNRANTEAFF
TRBD1	-	TRBV6-1	TRBJ1-6	TGTGCCAGCAGTGGACAGGACAGGGGAAATTCACCCCTCCACTTT	CASSGQDRGNSPLHF
-	-	TRBV15	TRBJ1-2	TGTGCCACCAGCAGAGATCTTACAGGGTATCAACCTAACTATGGCTACACCTTC	CATSRDLTGYQPNYGYTF
-	-	TRBV6-1	TRBJ1-4	TGTGCCAGCAGTGAACTCCTCCAAACGGTGAGCGGGGAAAAACTGTTTTTT	CASSELLQTVSGEKLFF
-	once	TRBV9	TRBJ2-2	TGTGCCAGCAGCGTAGCCCCCGGAAACACCGGGGAGCTGTTTTTT	CASSVAPGNTGELFF
TRBD2	-	TRBV5-4	TRBJ2-5	TGTGCCAGCAGCTTCGCCCCGGGGGGAGGGCAAGAGACCCAGTACTTC	CASSFAPGGGQETQYF
-	-	TRBV5-1	TRBJ2-2	TGCGCCAGCGGACCGGGACACCGTAACACCGGGGAGCTGTTTTTT	CASGPGHRNTGELFF
-	-	TRBV27	TRBJ2-7	TGTGCCAGCAGTTCGGGGGTCTACGAGCAGTACTTC	CASSSGVYEQYF
TRBD2	-	TRBV27	TRBJ2-3	TGTGCCAGCAGTTCAAGCGGGGGCTCCGCTTGGGATACGCAGTATTTT	CASSSSGGSAWDTQYF
-	-	TRBV29-1	TRBJ2-6	TGCAGCGTTGCTGGGGCTGGGGCCAACGTCCTGACTTTC	CSVAGAGANVLTF
TRBD1	-	TRBV7-3	TRBJ1-2	TGTGCCAGCAGCTTAACTGGCAGGGGGGATGGCTACACCTTC	CASSLTGRGDGYTF
TRBD2	-	TRBV10-3	TRBJ2-1	TGTGCCATCAGCGCACTAGCGGGAGTTTACAGTGAGCAGTTCTTC	CAISALAGVYSEQFF
TRBD1	-	TRBV2	TRBJ2-2	TGTGCCAGCAGAAATTCCGGGACAGGGTTCACCGGGGAGCTGTTTTTT	CASRNSGTGFTGELFF
-	-	TRBV19	TRBJ2-5	TGTGCCAGTAGTATAGGTGGGGAGACCCAGTACTTC	CASSIGGETQYF
-	-	TRBV5-1	TRBJ1-1	TGCGCCAGCAGCTTGGCAGTGTACAGCGGAGACACTGAAGCTTTCTTT	CASSLAVYSGDTEAFF
TRBD1	few	TRBV2	TRBJ2-6	TGTGCCAGCCGGAGACAGGGGATTGCTGGGGCCAACGTCCTGACTTTC	CASRRQGIAGANVLTF
-	once	TRBV29-1	TRBJ2-5	TGCAGCGTTGAAGGTTCCGCCGAAGAAGAGACCCAGTACTTC	CSVEGSAEEETQYF
-	once	TRBV5-1	TRBJ2-7	TGCGCCAGCAGCTTGGACCTGGGGGAGCAGTACTTC	CASSLDLGEQYF
TRBD2	-	TRBV9	TRBJ2-5	TGTGCCAGCAGCGGTACTAGCGGTGGGGAGACCCAGTACTTC	CASSGTSGGETQYF
TRBD1	-	TRBV6-1	TRBJ1-4	TGTGCCAGCAGGCCCGGGCAGGGGGAGGAAAAACTGTTTTTT	CASRPGQGEEKLFF
-	few	TRBV10-3	TRBJ1-3	TGTGCCACCGAGGAGCAGCAGGTCTCTGGAAACACCATATATTTT	CATEEQQVSGNTIYF
TRBD1	-	TRBV6-1	TRBJ2-7	TGTGCCAGCAGGGGGACAGGAACCTACGAGCAGTACTTC	CASRGTGTYEQYF
-	-	TRBV7-3	TRBJ2-1	TGTGCCAGCAGCTTAACCCTTACTTCCGAGCAGTTCTTC	CASSLTLTSEQFF
-	-	TRBV27	TRBJ1-5	TGTGCCAGCAGCGATTATAGCAATCAGCCCCAGCATTTT	CASSDYSNQPQHF
-	-	TRBV7-2	TRBJ2-1	TGTGCCAGCAGCACCCGACAGGAGACCTACAATGAGCAGTTCTTC	CASSTRQETYNEQFF
-	-	TRBV14	TRBJ2-1	TGTGCCAGCAGCCAAAGGACCATTTCGGCCGGGGAGCAGTTCTTC	CASSQRTISAGEQFF
-	once	TRBV11-2	TRBJ2-7	TGTGCCAGCAGGAAGCCAGGGAAGAGCTCCTACGAGCAGTACTTC	CASRKPGKSSYEQYF
TRBD1	-	TRBV10-3	TRBJ1-2	TGTGCCATCAGTGAGTTACAGGGGAGGTATGGCTACACCTTC	CAISELQGRYGYTF
-	once	TRBV11-3	TRBJ2-2	TGTGCCAGCAGCCCAGGGGGGACCGGGGAGCTGTTTTTT	CASSPGGTGELFF
-	-	TRBV10-2	TRBJ1-2	TGCGCCAGCAGTGAGCAGGGAGGGGGCTACACCTTC	CASSEQGGGYTF
-	-	TRBV30	TRBJ1-1	TGTGCCTGGAGTGGGGGTTTTAACCCATTCTTT	CAWSGGFNPFF
TRBD1	once	TRBV19	TRBJ2-7	TGTGCCAGTACCCCGGACAGGGGCTCCTACGAGCAGTACTTC	CASTPDRGSYEQYF